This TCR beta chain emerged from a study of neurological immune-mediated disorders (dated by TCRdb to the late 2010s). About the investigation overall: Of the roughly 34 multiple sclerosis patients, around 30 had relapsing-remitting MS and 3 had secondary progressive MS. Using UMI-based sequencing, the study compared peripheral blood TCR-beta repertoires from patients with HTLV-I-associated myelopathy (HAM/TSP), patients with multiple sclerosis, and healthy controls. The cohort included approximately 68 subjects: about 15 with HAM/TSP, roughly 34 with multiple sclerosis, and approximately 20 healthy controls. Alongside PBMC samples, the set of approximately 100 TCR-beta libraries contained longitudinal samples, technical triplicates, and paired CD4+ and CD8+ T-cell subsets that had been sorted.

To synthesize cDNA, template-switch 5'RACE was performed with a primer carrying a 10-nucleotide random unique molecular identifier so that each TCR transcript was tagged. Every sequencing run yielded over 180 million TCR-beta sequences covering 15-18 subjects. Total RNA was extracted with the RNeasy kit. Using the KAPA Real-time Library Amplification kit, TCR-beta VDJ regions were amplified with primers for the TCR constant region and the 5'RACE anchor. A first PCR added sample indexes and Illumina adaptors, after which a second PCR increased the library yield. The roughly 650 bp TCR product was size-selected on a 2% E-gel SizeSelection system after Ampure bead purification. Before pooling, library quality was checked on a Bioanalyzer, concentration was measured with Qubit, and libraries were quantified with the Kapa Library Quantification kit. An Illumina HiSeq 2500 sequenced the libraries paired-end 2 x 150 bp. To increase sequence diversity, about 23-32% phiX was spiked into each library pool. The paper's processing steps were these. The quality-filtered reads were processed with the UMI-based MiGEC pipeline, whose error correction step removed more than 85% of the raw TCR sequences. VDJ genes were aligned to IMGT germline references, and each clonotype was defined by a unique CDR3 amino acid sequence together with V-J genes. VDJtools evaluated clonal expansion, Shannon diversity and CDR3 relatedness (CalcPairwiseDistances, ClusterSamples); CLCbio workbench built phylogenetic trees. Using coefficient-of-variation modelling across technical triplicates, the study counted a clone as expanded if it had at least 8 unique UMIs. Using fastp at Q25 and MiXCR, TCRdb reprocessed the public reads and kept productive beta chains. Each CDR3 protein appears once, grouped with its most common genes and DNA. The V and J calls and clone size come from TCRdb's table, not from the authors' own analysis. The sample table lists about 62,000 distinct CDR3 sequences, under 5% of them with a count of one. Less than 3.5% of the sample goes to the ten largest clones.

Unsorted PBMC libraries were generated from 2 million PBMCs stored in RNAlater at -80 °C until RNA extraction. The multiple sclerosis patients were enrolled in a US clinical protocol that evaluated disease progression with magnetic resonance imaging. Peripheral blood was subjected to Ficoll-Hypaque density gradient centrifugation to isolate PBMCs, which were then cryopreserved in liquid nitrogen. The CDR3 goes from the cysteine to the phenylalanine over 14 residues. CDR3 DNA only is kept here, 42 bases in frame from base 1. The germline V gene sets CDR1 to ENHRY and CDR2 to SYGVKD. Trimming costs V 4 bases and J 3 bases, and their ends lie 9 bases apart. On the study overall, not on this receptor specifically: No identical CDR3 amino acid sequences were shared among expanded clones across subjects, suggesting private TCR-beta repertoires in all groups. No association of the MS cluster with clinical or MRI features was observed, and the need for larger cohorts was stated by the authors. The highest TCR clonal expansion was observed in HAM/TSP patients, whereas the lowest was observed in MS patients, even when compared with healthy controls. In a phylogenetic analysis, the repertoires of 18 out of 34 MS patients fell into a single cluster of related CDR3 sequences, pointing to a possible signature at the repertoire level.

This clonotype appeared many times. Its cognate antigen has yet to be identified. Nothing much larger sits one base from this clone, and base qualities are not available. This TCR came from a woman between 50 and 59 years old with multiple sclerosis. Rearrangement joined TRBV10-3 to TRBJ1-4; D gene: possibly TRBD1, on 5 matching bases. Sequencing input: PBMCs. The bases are TGTGCCATCAGTGCTGGGGCAGCTAATGAAAAACTGTTTTTT. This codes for CAISAGAANEKLFF.